These T cell receptor beta chains were read from a single sample in a study of shared clonotypes between healthy human individuals. Sequencing used immunoSEQ multiplex PCR; TCRdb keeps in-frame clones, though not all of them. The sample records over a million clones, roughly 96% being singletons. The specimen was naive CD4+ T cells sorted from blood. The origin of the receptors is a man aged 25 to 40 in good health. Each CDR3 is given with its conserved first and last residue. Fields, in order: CDR3 protein, CDR3 DNA, clone size, D gene, J gene, V gene. A D gene is named only where the DNA matches it firmly. Clone size is given for some rows only: seen once, a few or many times, or a class if the clone is expanded.

CASSPNLMNTEAFF TGTGCCAGCAGCCCTAACCTCATGAACACTGAAGCTTTCTTT . . TRBJ1-1 TRBV7-2
CASSKRNGVDPETQYF TGTGCCAGCAGCAAACGAAATGGGGTTGACCCAGAGACCCAGTACTTC . . TRBJ2-5 TRBV9
CSVLQGNRGYTF TGCAGCGTTTTACAGGGTAATCGTGGCTACACCTTC . . TRBJ1-2 TRBV29-1
CASSFGGRETQYF TGTGCCAGCAGTTTTGGGGGGAGGGAGACCCAGTACTTC . . TRBJ2-5 TRBV28
CASSLAYEQYF TGCGCCAGCAGCCTGGCCTACGAGCAGTACTTC . . TRBJ2-7 TRBV5-1
CASSLTGDRGYTF TGTGCCAGCAGCCTTACAGGGGATCGTGGCTACACCTTC . TRBD1 TRBJ1-2 TRBV9
CATSRDDTDLSYEQYF TGTGCCACCAGCAGAGATGATACGGATCTCTCCTACGAGCAGTACTTC . . TRBJ2-7 TRBV15
CASSSQGMTDTQYF TGTGCCAGCAGCTCACAAGGGATGACAGATACGCAGTATTTT . . TRBJ2-3 TRBV7-2
CATGTSGVPSYNEQFF TGTGCCACAGGGACTAGCGGGGTTCCTTCCTACAATGAGCAGTTCTTC . TRBD2 TRBJ2-1 TRBV10-3
CASSPDRGAAYNEQFF TGTGCCAGCTCACCAGACAGGGGAGCGGCATACAATGAGCAGTTCTTC . TRBD1 TRBJ2-1 TRBV18
CASSIRVGPGPSSYNEQFF TGTGCCAGTAGTATACGAGTGGGCCCGGGGCCGAGCTCCTACAATGAGCAGTTCTTC . . TRBJ2-1 TRBV19
CASSFRPGGFAQYF TGCGCCAGCAGCTTTCGTCCCGGAGGGTTTGCGCAGTATTTT . . TRBJ2-3 TRBV10-2
CASSYPGPGELFF TGTGCCAGTAGTTACCCGGGTCCCGGGGAGCTGTTTTTT . . TRBJ2-2 TRBV19
CASTRPGLAGMVKNIQYF TGTGCCAGCACCCGCCCGGGACTAGCGGGAATGGTCAAAAACATTCAGTACTTC . TRBD2 TRBJ2-4 TRBV7-2
CASSPVRKDRAGGSQGKDIQYF TGTGCCAGCTCACCAGTACGGAAAGACAGGGCGGGGGGGAGTCAAGGGAAGGACATTCAGTACTTC . TRBD2 TRBJ2-4 TRBV18
CASSQETRTVGYTF TGTGCCAGCAGCCAAGAAACCAGGACGGTCGGCTACACCTTC . . TRBJ1-2 TRBV14
CASTYPGATNEKLFF TGCGCCAGCACATATCCCGGGGCAACTAATGAAAAACTGTTTTTT . . TRBJ1-4 TRBV10-1
CASLKVGRGTDTQYF TGTGCCAGCCTCAAGGTGGGGCGGGGCACAGATACGCAGTATTTT . . TRBJ2-3 TRBV5-6
CATTSTGVRMGNQPQHF TGTGCCACCACTTCTACAGGGGTGAGGATGGGCAATCAGCCCCAGCATTTT . TRBD1 TRBJ1-5 TRBV28
CASSVGTSGRIETQYF TGTGCCAGTAGCGTCGGGACTAGCGGGAGGATCGAAACGCAGTATTTT . TRBD2 TRBJ2-3 TRBV19
CASSLGVGYQPQHF TGTGCCAGCAGCTTGGGGGTGGGCTATCAGCCCCAGCATTTT . . TRBJ1-5 TRBV5-5
CATQGRVVNEQFF TGTGCCACCCAGGGCAGGGTGGTTAATGAGCAGTTCTTC . . TRBJ2-1 TRBV25-1
CASSRGGDNYGYTF TGTGCCAGCAGCCGAGGGGGGGATAACTATGGCTACACCTTC . . TRBJ1-2 TRBV9
CASSGWVCEQYF TGCGCCAGCAGTGGGTGGGTCTGCGAGCAGTACTTC . . TRBJ2-7 TRBV10-1
CASSIKHRAYEQYF TGTGCCAGTAGCATCAAACACAGGGCCTACGAGCAGTACTTC once . TRBJ2-7 TRBV19
CASSLMRAEQYF TGTGCCAGCAGCTTAATGAGAGCCGAGCAGTACTTC . . TRBJ2-7 TRBV7-9
CASSSGTGSPYEQYF TGTGCCAGCAGCAGTGGGACAGGGAGTCCCTACGAGCAGTACTTC once TRBD1 TRBJ2-7 TRBV28
CSVSKVNTEAFF TGCAGCGTTTCTAAAGTGAACACTGAAGCTTTCTTT . . TRBJ1-1 TRBV29-1
CASSLSAASSYEQYF TGTGCCAGCAGTTTGTCAGCGGCCAGCTCCTACGAGCAGTACTTC . . TRBJ2-7 TRBV6-5
CASSADRGGQETQYF TGTGCCAGCAGTGCGGACAGGGGAGGCCAAGAGACCCAGTACTTC . TRBD1 TRBJ2-5 TRBV2